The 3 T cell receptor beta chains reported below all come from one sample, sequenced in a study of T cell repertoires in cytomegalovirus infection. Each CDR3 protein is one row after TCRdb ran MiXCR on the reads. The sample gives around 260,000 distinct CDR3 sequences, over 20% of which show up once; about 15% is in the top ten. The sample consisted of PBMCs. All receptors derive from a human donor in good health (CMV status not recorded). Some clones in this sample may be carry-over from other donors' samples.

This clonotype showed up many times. DNA for the CDR3: TGTGCCAGTAGTATAGCCCCGATGGCCAACCCTGAAGCTTTCTTT. This encodes CASSIAPMANPEAFF. The chain combines TRBV19 with TRBJ1-1; D is ambiguous. Germline-derived CDR1 and CDR2 are LNHDA and SQIVND (reference sequence). Trimming cost V 1 base and J 6 bases, with 15 bases left between them. The CDR3 sequence is 15 residues long.

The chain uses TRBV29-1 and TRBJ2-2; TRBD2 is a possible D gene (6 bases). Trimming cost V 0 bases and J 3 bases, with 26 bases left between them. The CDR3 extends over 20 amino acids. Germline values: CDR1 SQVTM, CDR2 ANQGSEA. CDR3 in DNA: TGCAGCGTTGAAGATAGGGCAGGGACTGCTAAAGGGGATCACACCGGGGAGCTGTTTTTT. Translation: CSVEDRAGTAKGDHTGELFF.

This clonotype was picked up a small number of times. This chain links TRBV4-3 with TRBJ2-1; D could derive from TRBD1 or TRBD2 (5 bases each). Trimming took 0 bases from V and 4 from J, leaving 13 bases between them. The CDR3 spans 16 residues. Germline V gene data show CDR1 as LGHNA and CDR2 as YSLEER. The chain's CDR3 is CASSQEEGNRYNEQFF. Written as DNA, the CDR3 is TGCGCCAGCAGCCAAGAAGAGGGGAATCGATACAATGAGCAGTTCTTC.